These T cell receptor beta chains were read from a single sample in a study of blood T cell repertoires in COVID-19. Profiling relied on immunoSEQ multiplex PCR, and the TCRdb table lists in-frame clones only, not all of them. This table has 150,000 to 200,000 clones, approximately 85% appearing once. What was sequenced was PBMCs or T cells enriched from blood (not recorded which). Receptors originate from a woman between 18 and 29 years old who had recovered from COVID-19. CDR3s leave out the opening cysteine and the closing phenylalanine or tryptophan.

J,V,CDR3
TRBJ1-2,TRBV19,ASNQQGAPGYT
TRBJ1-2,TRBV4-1,ASSQEPGQLIYGYT
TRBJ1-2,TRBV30,AWSATGDAIYGYT
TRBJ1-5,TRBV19,ASRTTGNQPQH
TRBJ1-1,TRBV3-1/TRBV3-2,ASSQQRDTEAF
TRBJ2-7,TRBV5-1,ASSLVRGGSYEQY
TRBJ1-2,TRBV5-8,ASSLIGQGEPWLVGYT
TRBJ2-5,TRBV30,GWSGQRETQY
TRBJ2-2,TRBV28,ASSLWGGGSNTGELF
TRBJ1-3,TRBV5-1,ASSSESSYAGNTIY
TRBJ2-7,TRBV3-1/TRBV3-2,ASSQWDKSSYEQY
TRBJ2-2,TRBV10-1,ASTETGGMTGELF
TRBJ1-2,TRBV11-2,ASSSNQGSYGYT
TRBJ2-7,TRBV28,ASSTYEQY
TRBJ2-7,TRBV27,ASSFGQGYEQY
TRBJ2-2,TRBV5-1,ASSLMGQGPRGGAGELF
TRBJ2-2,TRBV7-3,ASSHSGITGELF
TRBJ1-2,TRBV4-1,ASSQDDRSYGYT
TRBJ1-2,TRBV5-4,ASSQLGRGSGYT
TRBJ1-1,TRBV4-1,ASSQDNAGWRNTEAF
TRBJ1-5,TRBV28,ASKTGQGRDQPQH
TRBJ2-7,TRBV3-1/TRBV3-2,ASSPGRDRVSEQY
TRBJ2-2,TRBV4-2,ASSQDLVDTGELF
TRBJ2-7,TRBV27,ASSFRAGVYEQY
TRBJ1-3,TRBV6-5,ASSLSRAGNTIY
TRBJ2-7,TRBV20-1,SARGEDEQY
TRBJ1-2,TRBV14,ASSLGQASNYGYT
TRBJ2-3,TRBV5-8,ASSVESTSTDTQY
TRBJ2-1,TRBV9,ASSVSAEISYNEQF
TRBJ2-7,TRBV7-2,ASSYFPGTSGYEQY
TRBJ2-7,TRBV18,ASSPPGQSSSYEQY
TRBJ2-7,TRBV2,ATSSNRNSYEQY
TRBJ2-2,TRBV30,AWSSETGGSGELF
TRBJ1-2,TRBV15,ATSPPVNNYGYT
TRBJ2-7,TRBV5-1,ASSLSTSGSGYEQY
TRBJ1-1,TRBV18,ASSPDSTEAF
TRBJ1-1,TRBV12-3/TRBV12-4,ASRLGGGTEAF
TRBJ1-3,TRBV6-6,ATGGISGNTIY
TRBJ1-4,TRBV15,ATNLDRAANEKLF
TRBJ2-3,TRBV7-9,ASSLPPGQGTSTDTQY
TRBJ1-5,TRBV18,ASSPQGDQPQH
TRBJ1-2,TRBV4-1,ASSQVHGSYGYT
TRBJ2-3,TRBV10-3,ATSSGGAISTDTQY
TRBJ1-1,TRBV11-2,ASSLVGHPNTEAF
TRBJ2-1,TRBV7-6,ASSLAEPPNSYNEQF
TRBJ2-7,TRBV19,ATNQGRSSYEQY
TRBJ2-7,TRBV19,ASSIGKGREQY